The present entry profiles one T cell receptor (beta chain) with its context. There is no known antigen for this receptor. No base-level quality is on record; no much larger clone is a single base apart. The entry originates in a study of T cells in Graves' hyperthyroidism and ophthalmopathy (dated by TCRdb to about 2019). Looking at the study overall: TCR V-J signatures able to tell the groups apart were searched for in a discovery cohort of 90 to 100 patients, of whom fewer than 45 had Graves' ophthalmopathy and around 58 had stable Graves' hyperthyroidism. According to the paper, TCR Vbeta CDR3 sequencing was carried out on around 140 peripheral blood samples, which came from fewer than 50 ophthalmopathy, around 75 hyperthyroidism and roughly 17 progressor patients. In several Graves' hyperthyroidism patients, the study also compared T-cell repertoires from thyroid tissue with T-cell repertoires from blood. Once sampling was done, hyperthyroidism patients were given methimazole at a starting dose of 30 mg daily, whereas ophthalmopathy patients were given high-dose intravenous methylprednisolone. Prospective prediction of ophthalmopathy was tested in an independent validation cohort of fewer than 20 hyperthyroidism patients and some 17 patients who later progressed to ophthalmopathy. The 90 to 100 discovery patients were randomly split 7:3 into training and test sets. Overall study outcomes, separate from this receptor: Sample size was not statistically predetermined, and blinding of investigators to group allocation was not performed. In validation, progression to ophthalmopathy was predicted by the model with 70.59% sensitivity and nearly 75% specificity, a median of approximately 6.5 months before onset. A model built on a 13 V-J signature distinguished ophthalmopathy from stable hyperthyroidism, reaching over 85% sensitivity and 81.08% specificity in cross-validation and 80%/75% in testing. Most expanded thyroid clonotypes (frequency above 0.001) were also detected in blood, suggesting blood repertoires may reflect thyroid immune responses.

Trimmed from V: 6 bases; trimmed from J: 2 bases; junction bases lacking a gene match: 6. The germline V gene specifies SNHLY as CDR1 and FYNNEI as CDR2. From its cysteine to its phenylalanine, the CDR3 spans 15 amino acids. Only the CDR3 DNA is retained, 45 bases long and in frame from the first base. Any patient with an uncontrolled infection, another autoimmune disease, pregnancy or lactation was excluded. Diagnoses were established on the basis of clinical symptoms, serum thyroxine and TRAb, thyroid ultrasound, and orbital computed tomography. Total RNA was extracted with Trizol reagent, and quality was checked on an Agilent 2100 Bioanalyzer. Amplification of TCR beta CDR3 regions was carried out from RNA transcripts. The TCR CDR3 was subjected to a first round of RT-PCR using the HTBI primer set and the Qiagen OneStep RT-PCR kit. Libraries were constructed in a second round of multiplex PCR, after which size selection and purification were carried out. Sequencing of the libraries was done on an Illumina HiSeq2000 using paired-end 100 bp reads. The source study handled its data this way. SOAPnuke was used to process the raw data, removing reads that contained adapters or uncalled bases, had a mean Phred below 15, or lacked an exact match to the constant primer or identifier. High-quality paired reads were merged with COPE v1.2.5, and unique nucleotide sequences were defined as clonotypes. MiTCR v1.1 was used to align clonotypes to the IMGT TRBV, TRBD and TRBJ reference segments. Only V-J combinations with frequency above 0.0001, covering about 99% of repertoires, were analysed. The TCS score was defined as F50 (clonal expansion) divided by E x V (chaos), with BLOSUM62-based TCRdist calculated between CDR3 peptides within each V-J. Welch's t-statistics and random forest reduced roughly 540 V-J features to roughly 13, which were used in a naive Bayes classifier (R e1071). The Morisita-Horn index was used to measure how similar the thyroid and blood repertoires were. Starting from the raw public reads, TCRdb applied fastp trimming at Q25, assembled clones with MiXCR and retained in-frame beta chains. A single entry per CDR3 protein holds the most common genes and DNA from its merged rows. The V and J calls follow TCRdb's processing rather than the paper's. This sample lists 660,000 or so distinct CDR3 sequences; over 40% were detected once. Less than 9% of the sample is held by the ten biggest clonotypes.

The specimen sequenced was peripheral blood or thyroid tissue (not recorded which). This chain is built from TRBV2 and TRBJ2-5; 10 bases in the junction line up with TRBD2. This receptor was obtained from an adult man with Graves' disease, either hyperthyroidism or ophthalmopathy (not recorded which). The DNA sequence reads TGTGCCAGCAGAGAACTAGCGGGAAGGCAAGAGACCCAGTACTTC. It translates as CASRELAGRQETQYF.